These T cell receptor beta chains were read from a single sample in a study of T cell repertoires in cytomegalovirus infection. For these TCRs, the target antigens are not known. TCRdb processed the reads anew with MiXCR; each CDR3 protein has one entry. This table holds some 800,000 distinct CDR3 sequences, approximately 32% found once. Sequences were derived from cultured CD8+ T cells from PBMCs, sampled from culture after CMV antigen stimulation. The receptors were gathered from a human donor in good health (CMV status not recorded). Some clones in this sample may be carry-over from other donors' samples. Both conserved end residues are part of each CDR3.

V gene,CDR3 protein
TRBV28,CASSPEWLPGQGAYTEAFF
TRBV28,CASSLALKNTEAFF
TRBV7-6,CASSLGLGVDNEQFF
TRBV2,CASSESDRKGYTF
TRBV5-6,CASSHGTGWNQPQHF
TRBV7-6,CASSQGLAGGLDTQYF
TRBV6-1,CASRNGWHNEQYF
TRBV7-6,CASSSSSRPEGGGYTF
TRBV27,CASSNSGGLILTGELFF
TRBV10-3,CAIKSDGYTF
TRBV7-8,CASSNTVPGARGGYTF
TRBV7-9,CASSLDNNQPQHF
TRBV7-6,CASSPGRVHEQFF
TRBV4-1,CASSPIRGWETQYF
TRBV6-6,CASSYASGQETQYF
TRBV27,CASSLRGQNYEQYF
TRBV7-6,CASSLTSLHYEQYF
TRBV9,CASSVSRATNEKLFF
TRBV19,CASSRTEGVETGELFF
TRBV5-1,CASSLKPGVKQETQYF
TRBV23-1,CASRLRTSGDEQFF
TRBV12-3/TRBV12-4,CASSPLDSPSSYEQYF
TRBV12-3/TRBV12-4,CASSLGRGESSNQPQHF
TRBV12-3/TRBV12-4,CASSLSGTVMSSYNSPLHF
TRBV7-8,CASSLELAGLSYEQYF
TRBV7-6,CASSLGRGSGNTIYF
TRBV7-2,CASSLGLAGTGELFF
TRBV19,CASSTSGTGTSYEQYF
TRBV7-2,CASRDATGGWRQPQHF
TRBV7-8,CASTRNIYEQYF
TRBV3-1,CASSPGPTLGGEKLFF
TRBV4-3,CASSQVEGGYYGYTF
TRBV4-2,CASSQDHSLKYF
TRBV7-9,CASSERKGKAYGYTF
TRBV7-3,CASSLTWLAGGSTDTQYF
TRBV10-3,CAISESMAGNHEKLFF
TRBV7-6,CASSRPGLSYNEQFF
TRBV20-1,CSARDRPEVAPDTQYF
TRBV5-1,CASSWRGAPDNEQFF
TRBV15,CATSMGQGEYEQYF
TRBV4-1,CASSARTENEKLFF
TRBV7-8,CASSPGGWGDEQFF
TRBV24-1,CATSDSQLTEAFF
TRBV7-9,CASSTDRGYTEAFF
TRBV7-6,CASSSHLYLTF
TRBV19,CATKHGHDEKLFF
TRBV5-4,CASSSSIETQYF
TRBV2,CASKQRGEETQYF
TRBV6-1,CASSEETGGPFPYGYTF
TRBV6-6,CASSYSESGNQPQHF
TRBV4-3,CASSQDVGVEETQYF
TRBV5-6,CASSFSGSYTDTQYF
TRBV20-1,CSAREGTGGKAFF
TRBV20-1,CSGQPGGHGYTF